The clone carrying this T cell receptor beta chain was seen a few times. Its antigen is unidentified. Other DNA sequences from this sample encode an identical CDR3 as well. This specimen belongs to a study of cytomegalovirus exposure and HLA in healthy donors. General study results and limits: Analysis was performed later, and it showed HLA-associated TCR beta chains to be more clonally expanded than equally common others. Follow-up analysis later connected one missense variant in DCLRE1C with trimming of TCR beta V- and J-genes. In an earlier analysis, most TCR beta V segments were productive about 87% or about 30% of the time. Reports described diagnosis of cytomegalovirus status by the classifier as highly specific and sensitive.

The PCR made use of 60 Vbeta and 13 Jbeta primers. This table comes from immunoSEQ multiplex PCR, and its TCRdb copy is limited to in-frame clones, with some not included. The table has about 130,000 clones, roughly a tenth seen once; the top ten hold 4% to 5%. Material: PBMCs. The origin of this receptor is a woman aged 18-29 years in good health and CMV-seropositive.

CDR3 coding DNA: TGCGCCAGCAGCCCACTGACAGGATTAAATGAAAAACTGTTTTTT. Encoded protein: CASSPLTGLNEKLFF. V is TRBV5-1 and J is TRBJ1-4; D is perhaps TRBD1 (6 bases). V gave up 4 bases and J gave up 5 bases, with 15 bases separating them. The CDR3 sequence is 15 residues long. Looked up from germline, CDR1 is SGHRS and CDR2 is YFSETQ.